These 8 T cell receptor beta chains came from one sample sequenced in a study of shared clonotypes between healthy human individuals. The table came from immunoSEQ multiplex PCR; TCRdb's copy has only in-frame clones and leaves some out. The repertoire holds about 990,000 clones, with 70% to 80% as singletons. Input material: memory CD4+ T cells from PBMCs. Specified subset: CD45RA-negative fraction. The receptors come from a young man in good health. Some clones in this sample may be carry-over from other donors' samples.

This clone came up once. The CDR3 spells CASSPRGAARREETQYF. The CDR3 region has the DNA TGTGCCAGCTCACCCCGAGGGGCAGCAAGAAGGGAAGAGACCCAGTACTTC. The rearrangement links TRBV18 to TRBJ2-5; possibly TRBD1 or TRBD2 for D (5 bases each). The CDR3 length is 17 residues. CDR1 is KGHSH, CDR2 LQKENI, per germline. Deletions cut 3 bases from V and 3 bases from J, with 20 bases between.

The chain links TRBV7-2 to TRBJ2-3, with a weak D call TRBD2 (6 bases). This CDR3 comprises 17 residues. Deletions cut 5 bases from V and 4 bases from J, with 22 bases between. CDR1 is SGHTA and CDR2 is FQGNSA in the germline V gene. The CDR3 DNA sequence: TGTGCCAGCAGCCCCATGGGCGGGACCTTCGGCGCAGATACGCAGTATTTT. Translation gives CASSPMGGTFGADTQYF. Full variable domain (remainder filled in from reference TRBV7-2 and TRBJ2-3): GAGVSQSPSNKVTEKGKDVELRCDPISGHTALYWYRQSLGQGLEFLIYFQGNSAPDKSGLPSDRFSAERTGGSVSTLTIQRTQQEDSAVYLCASSPMGGTFGADTQYFGPGTRLTVL.

CDR3 in DNA: TGTGCCAGCAGTTTGCCACGATACGAGCAGTACTTC. Translation gives CASSLPRYEQYF. The chain carries TRBV28 and TRBJ2-7; D uncertain. This CDR3 contains 12 residues. V was trimmed by 3 bases and J by 4 bases, leaving 7 bases between them. CDR1 and CDR2 from the germline V gene are MDHEN and SYDVKM. The full variable domain, in which reference TRBV28 and TRBJ2-7 provide the parts outside the CDR3, is DVKVTQSSRYLVKRTGEKVFLECVQDMDHENMFWYRQDPGLGLRLIYFSYDVKMKEKGDIPEGYSVSREKKERFSLILESASTNQTSMYLCASSLPRYEQYFGPGTRLTVT.

J is TRBJ2-3 and V is TRBV11-2; TRBD1 matches at 8 bases. The CDR3 runs to 14 residues. CDR1 is SGHAT, CDR2 FQNNGV, per germline. Trimming removed 0 bases from V and 5 bases from J; junction bases left unmatched: 1. CDR3 loop: CASSLEQGEDTQYF. The CDR3 region has the DNA TGTGCCAGCAGCTTAGAACAGGGGGAAGATACGCAGTATTTT.

The gene calls are TRBV18 and TRBJ1-4; D gene unclear. The V end was cut by 3 bases, the J end by 8 bases, with 10 bases between. The germline V gene encodes CDR1 KGHSH and CDR2 LQKENI. There are 13 residues in the CDR3. In nucleotides, the CDR3 is TGTGCCAGCTCACCTCGGACCCAAGAAAAACTGTTTTTT. Its translation: CASSPRTQEKLFF.

This clone was recorded only once. The chain employs TRBV7-2 and TRBJ2-5; no reliable D call. V shed 3 bases and J shed 5 bases, with 19 bases lying between them. The CDR3 loop spans 16 amino acids. CDR1 is SGHTA, CDR2 FQGNSA, per germline. In DNA, the CDR3 is TGTGCCAGCAGCTTCTCCGGGTCCAAGGGCCTGGAGACCCAGTACTTC. This encodes CASSFSGSKGLETQYF.

This rearrangement joins TRBV7-9 to TRBJ2-7, with 9 bases fitting TRBD1. J was trimmed by 5 bases and V by 4 bases; bases with no gene match: 6. In germline, CDR1 is SEHNR, CDR2 FQNEAQ (reference sequence). This CDR3 contains 14 residues. Here the CDR3 reads CASSSDRGYDEQYF. For the CDR3, the DNA is TGTGCCAGCAGCTCAGACAGGGGGTACGACGAGCAGTACTTC.

The chain links TRBV6-6 to TRBJ2-7, with D tentatively TRBD1 or TRBD2 (5 bases each). Trimming removed 6 bases at V and 1 base at J, with 10 bases between. CDR3 size: 13 residues. Germline lookup yields CDR1 MNHNY and CDR2 SVGAGI (reference sequence). The CDR3: CASRAGASYEQYF. The CDR3 nucleotides are TGTGCCAGCAGGGCCGGGGCTTCCTACGAGCAGTACTTC.